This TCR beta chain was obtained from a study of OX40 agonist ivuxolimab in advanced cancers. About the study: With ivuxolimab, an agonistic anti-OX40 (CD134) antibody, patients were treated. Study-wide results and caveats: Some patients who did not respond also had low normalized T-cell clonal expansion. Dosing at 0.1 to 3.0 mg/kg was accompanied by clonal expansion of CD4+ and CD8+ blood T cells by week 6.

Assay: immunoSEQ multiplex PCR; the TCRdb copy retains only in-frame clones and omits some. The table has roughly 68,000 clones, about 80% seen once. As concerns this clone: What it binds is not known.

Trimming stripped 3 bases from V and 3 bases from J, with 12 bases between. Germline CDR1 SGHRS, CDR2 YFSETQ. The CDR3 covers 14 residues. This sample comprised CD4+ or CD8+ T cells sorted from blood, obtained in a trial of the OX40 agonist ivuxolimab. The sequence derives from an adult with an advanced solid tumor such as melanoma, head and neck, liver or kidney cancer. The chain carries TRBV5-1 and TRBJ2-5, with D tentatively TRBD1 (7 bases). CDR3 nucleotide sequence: TGCGCCAGCAGCTCAGGGGGGAATAAAGAGACCCAGTACTTC. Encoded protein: CASSSGGNKETQYF. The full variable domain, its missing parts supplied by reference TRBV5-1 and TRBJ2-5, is KAGVTQTPRYLIKTRGQQVTLSCSPISGHRSVSWYQQTPGQGLQFLFEYFSETQRNKGNFPGRFSGRQFSNSRSEMNVSTLELGDSALYLCASSSGGNKETQYFGPGTRLLVL.